One TCR beta chain is described in this entry. The antigen is unknown. A read error may be the cause here, since a much bigger clone is one base away. Germline lookup yields CDR1 SGHRS and CDR2 YFSETQ. The CDR3 runs 15 residues. Broader study findings: Whole repertoires were not studied in the larger cohort, only one V-J beta rearrangement.

After constant-region reverse-primer amplification, full-length variable regions underwent semi-nested PCR with Nested Universal Primer A. MiXCR, applied by TCRdb to the 5' RACE reads, yields one record per CDR3 protein. Among under 35,000 distinct CDR3 sequences listed, around 22% were seen once. This receptor was taken from a female donor with breast cancer. The chain is built from TRBV5-1 and TRBJ2-4; a weak D match, TRBD1 (5 bases). The sample was memory CD4+ T cells sorted from blood. Subset here: memory CD4+ T cells, CD4+CD45RO+CD25-. The DNA of the CDR3 is TGCGCCGGCAGCTTGGACACAGTAGCCAAAAACATTCAGTACTTC. Translation: CAGSLDTVAKNIQYF. The variable domain in full, completed from reference TRBV5-1 and TRBJ2-4, reads KAGVTQTPRYLIKTRGQQVTLSCSPISGHRSVSWYQQTPGQGLQFLFEYFSETQRNKGNFPGRFSGRQFSNSRSEMNVSTLELGDSALYLCAGSLDTVAKNIQYFGAGTRLSVL.